The present entry profiles one T cell receptor (beta chain) with its context. Measured with immunoSEQ multiplex PCR; TCRdb has only the in-frame clones, and not every one. The data show fewer than 200,000 clones, around 88% seen once. This sample was taken from a study of blood T cell repertoires in COVID-19. V shed 4 bases and J 10 bases; nucleotides not matched to a gene: 12. Germline-derived CDR1 and CDR2 are LGHDT and YNNKEL (reference sequence). CDR3 length equals 15 residues. Those enrolled, adults aged roughly 18 to 89 years, came from about two dozen US areas. This receptor was taken from a woman aged 50 to 60 in a cohort exposed to, infected with or recovered from COVID-19 (not recorded which). The sample comprised PBMCs or T cells enriched from blood (not recorded which). The J gene is TRBJ1-1, the V gene TRBV3-1 (or the pseudogene TRBV3-2), with 10 positions matching TRBD1. The CDR3 bases are TGTGCCAGCAGCCTCCTTGCCGGGACAGGGGTTGCAGCTTTCTTT. As protein: CASSLLAGTGVAAFF.